A single sample is the source of the 22 T cell receptor beta chains below, sequenced in a study of blood T cell repertoires in COVID-19. Libraries were prepared by immunoSEQ multiplex PCR; TCRdb keeps only in-frame clonotypes and omits some of them. The sample holds approximately 300,000 clones, about 89% seen once. Sequenced sample: PBMCs or T cells enriched from blood (not recorded which). The receptors shown here come from a woman younger than 30 who had recovered from COVID-19.

The rearrangement uses TRBV11-3 and TRBJ1-1, with no clear D. This CDR3 spans 13 amino acids. Germline V gene lookup returns CDR1 SGHNT and CDR2 YENEEA. Trimming left V 9 bases short and J 4 bases short, with 15 bases between. The CDR3 nucleotides are TGTGCCAGTAAAAGTCCTGGGCCCACTGAAGCTTTCTTT. This translates into CASKSPGPTEAFF.

V and J are TRBV6-5 and TRBJ1-1; weak D call: TRBD1 (6 bases). The CDR3 runs to 14 residues. V lost 6 bases and J 4 bases, leaving 15 bases between the germline ends. From germline, CDR1 is MNHEY and CDR2 SVGAGI. This chain's CDR3 is CASSLQGSRTEAFF. The CDR3 nucleotides are TGTGCCAGCAGCCTACAGGGCTCTCGCACTGAAGCTTTCTTT.

The rearrangement joins TRBV7-2 to TRBJ2-3; 12 bases are shared with TRBD2. The V and J ends lost 5 bases and 2 bases, in that order; junction bases with no gene match: 5. The CDR3 has 16 amino acids. Germline V lookup: CDR1 SGHTA, CDR2 FQGNSA. The CDR3 DNA reads TGTGCCAGCAGCCTCAGACTAGCGGGGGTCACAGATACGCAGTATTTT. Translation: CASSLRLAGVTDTQYF. The whole variable domain, remainder taken from reference TRBV7-2 and TRBJ2-3, is GAGVSQSPSNKVTEKGKDVELRCDPISGHTALYWYRQSLGQGLEFLIYFQGNSAPDKSGLPSDRFSAERTGGSVSTLTIQRTQQEDSAVYLCASSLRLAGVTDTQYFGPGTRLTVL.

The V gene is TRBV12-5, the J gene TRBJ1-1, with D unresolved. Trimming pared 5 bases from V and 3 bases from J, leaving 7 bases between. The CDR3 totals 12 residues. The germline V gene has CDR1 LGHNT and CDR2 FRNRAP. CDR3: CASGPPYTEAFF. Written as DNA, the CDR3 is TGTGCTAGTGGTCCCCCTTACACTGAAGCTTTCTTT.

On this clone: Germline and junction disagree at one end, which may indicate a read error. This chain joins TRBV19 and TRBJ1-1; TRBD1 aligns across 7 bases. This CDR3 is built from 16 residues. Germline V gene sequence: CDR1 LNHDA, CDR2 SQIVND (reference sequence). Here the CDR3 DNA reads TGTGCCAGCAGTAGGGGGCAGAAGCACGTCCACACTGAAGCTTTCTTT. This codes for CASSRGQKHVHTEAFF.

V and J are TRBV7-2 and TRBJ1-1, with D unclear. Trimming shortened V by 1 base and J by 9 bases, and 9 bases separated the two germline ends. Germline lookup yields CDR1 SGHTA and CDR2 FQGNSA. The CDR3 is 12 residues long. CDR3 sequence: CASSLGQAKAFF. CDR3 sequence (DNA): TGTGCCAGCAGCTTAGGGCAGGCTAAAGCTTTCTTT.

V and J are TRBV6-5 and TRBJ2-2; 7 bases fit TRBD2. The CDR3 is 15 amino acids. The J segment lost 4 bases and the V segment lost 2 bases, leaving 4 bases of the junction unmatched. Per the germline V gene, CDR1 is MNHEY and CDR2 is SVGAGI. The chain's CDR3 is CASSYESGVTGELFF. The CDR3 DNA reads as TGTGCCAGCAGTTACGAAAGCGGGGTCACCGGGGAGCTGTTTTTT.

The chain joins TRBV21-1 to TRBJ2-7; the tabulated D call, TRBD1, remains unverified against the DNA. TRBV21-1 is a recognized pseudogene. CDR3 size: 16 residues. CDR3 amino acids: CASSIYPRERSYEQYF. CDR3 bases: TGTGCCAGCAGCATATACCCCAGGGAACGCTCCTACGAGCAGTACTTC.

V usage is TRBV5-1 and J usage is TRBJ2-5; the match to TRBD1 covers 8 bases. After removal of 2 bases from V and 2 bases from J, the junction contained 14 bases not matched to a gene. This CDR3 is 18 amino acids long. Germline CDR1 reads SGHRS; CDR2 reads YFSETQ. The DNA for the CDR3 is TGCGCCAGCAGCTTAGAGCAGGTGGCAGGGGGCTTTCAAGAGACCCAGTACTTC. Encoded protein: CASSLEQVAGGFQETQYF.

J is TRBJ2-1 and V is TRBV13, with D perhaps TRBD2 (5 bases). With 0 bases removed from V and 2 bases from J, the gap between germline ends came to 14 bases. Germline V gene data show CDR1 as PRHDT and CDR2 as FYEKMQ (reference sequence). The CDR3 runs 17 residues. CDR3 sequence: CASSLGPKSAAYNEQFF. CDR3 sequence (DNA): TGTGCCAGCAGCTTAGGCCCGAAATCAGCGGCCTACAATGAGCAGTTCTTC.

The chain combines TRBV9 with TRBJ2-3; 9 nucleotides match TRBD2. The CDR3 is made up of 16 amino acids. J was trimmed by 2 bases and V by 0 bases; bases with no gene match: 4. Germline V lookup: CDR1 SGDLS, CDR2 YYNGEE. The CDR3 sequence: CASSVDSGGHTDTQYF. CDR3 nucleotide sequence: TGTGCCAGCAGCGTAGATAGCGGGGGCCACACAGATACGCAGTATTTT.

This rearrangement joins TRBV18 to TRBJ1-2; TRBD1 matches 8 bases. The CDR3 is 14 amino acids. Germline V gene sequence: CDR1 KGHSH, CDR2 LQKENI. Trimming cost V 5 bases and J 2 bases; bases outside gene matches: 4. The chain's CDR3 is CASSSWTGNYGYTF. CDR3 in DNA: TGTGCCAGCTCATCCTGGACAGGGAACTATGGCTACACCTTC.

The rearrangement uses TRBV29-1 and TRBJ1-1; D not resolved. Germline CDR1 reads SQVTM; CDR2 reads ANQGSEA. The CDR3 runs 13 residues. V lost 6 bases to trimming and J lost 3 bases, with 14 bases between them. CDR3 DNA sequence: TGCAGCGTCGCGTTTTTCTCGGACACTGAAGCTTTCTTT. This translates into CSVAFFSDTEAFF.

Of note for this clone: Within the sample, other DNA sequences also encode this same CDR3. The gene calls are TRBV30 and TRBJ2-5, with D perhaps matching TRBD1 (6 bases). V was shortened by 3 bases and J by 5 bases, with 7 bases between the two germline ends. The CDR3 runs 11 residues. Germline CDR1 GTSNPN, CDR2 SVGIG (reference sequence). The CDR3 region is CAWRTGETQYF. CDR3 DNA sequence: TGTGCCTGGAGAACAGGGGAGACCCAGTACTTC.

V and J are TRBV7-3 and TRBJ1-2, with a weak D call TRBD1 (6 bases). CDR1 is SGHTA and CDR2 is FQGTGA in the germline V gene. This CDR3 comprises 15 residues. Trimming took 1 base from V and 4 from J, leaving 13 bases between them. The CDR3 reads CASSLNAGDVYGYTF. The CDR3 DNA is TGTGCCAGCAGCTTAAATGCAGGGGACGTCTATGGCTACACCTTC.

The genes are TRBV30 and TRBJ2-7, with a possible D match to TRBD2 (6 bases). Trimming pared 2 bases from V and 9 bases from J, leaving 14 bases between. The CDR3 is 12 residues long. The germline CDR1 and CDR2 sequences are GTSNPN and SVGIG (reference sequence). The CDR3 DNA reads TGTGCCTGGAGTCGCCAGGTAGCGGTGCAGTACTTC. Its protein is CAWSRQVAVQYF.

This clone appeared a few times. The genes are TRBV6-1 and TRBJ1-1, with D tentatively TRBD1 (5 bases). V lost 1 base and J lost 4, with 13 bases in between. The CDR3 totals 15 residues. CDR1 and CDR2 from the germline V gene are MNHNS and SASEGT. For the CDR3, the DNA is TGTGCCAGCAGTGAAGAGGGGAGGAGGGCCACTGAAGCTTTCTTT. This sequence encodes CASSEEGRRATEAFF.

The gene calls are TRBV28 and TRBJ2-5, with a tentative D call TRBD2 (5 bases). The V end lost 5 bases, the J end lost 1 base, and 14 bases lay between the germline ends. Germline CDR1 MDHEN, CDR2 SYDVKM. This CDR3 region has 15 residues. In DNA form, the CDR3 reads TGTGCCAGCAGTCCCAGCGGTAATTCCCAAGAGACCCAGTACTTC. It specifies CASSPSGNSQETQYF. Combining the CDR3 with reference TRBV28 and TRBJ2-5 gives the whole variable domain DVKVTQSSRYLVKRTGEKVFLECVQDMDHENMFWYRQDPGLGLRLIYFSYDVKMKEKGDIPEGYSVSREKKERFSLILESASTNQTSMYLCASSPSGNSQETQYFGPGTRLLVL.

V gene TRBV24-1 combines with J gene TRBJ2-1, with D tentatively TRBD1 (5 bases). The CDR3 is 13 residues long. V lost 2 bases, J lost 8 bases, and 9 bases lay in between. Germline CDR1 reads KGHDR; CDR2 reads SFDVKD. The CDR3 loop is CATSDSGRDEQFF. The CDR3 nucleotides are TGTGCCACCAGTGATTCCGGCAGGGATGAGCAGTTCTTC.

V and J are TRBV5-1 and TRBJ1-2, with a tentative D call TRBD1 (6 bases). From germline, CDR1 is SGHRS and CDR2 YFSETQ. There are 16 residues in the CDR3. The ends were cut back, 1 base at V and 0 bases at J, with 13 bases in the middle. For the CDR3, the DNA is TGCGCCAGCAGCTTGTTAGGGGGGGCTTCTAACTATGGCTACACCTTC. This sequence encodes CASSLLGGASNYGYTF.

The gene calls are TRBV15 and TRBJ2-7; D unresolved. CDR1 LNHNV and CDR2 YYDKDF come from the germline V gene (reference sequence). The CDR3 runs to 18 residues. V lost 0 bases, J lost 0 bases, and 18 bases lay in between. The CDR3 loop is CATSRDSPSATRSYEQYF. The CDR3 nucleotides are TGTGCCACCAGCAGAGACTCCCCTTCGGCGACACGCTCCTACGAGCAGTACTTC.

The chain has TRBV7-2 and TRBJ1-6, with 7 bases matching TRBD1. Trimming at V came to 4 bases and at J to 7 bases, leaving 7 bases not matched to a gene. The germline gives CDR1 SGHTA, CDR2 FQGNSA. The CDR3 totals 15 residues. In nucleotides, the CDR3 is TGTGCCAGCAGCTCCCGGACAGGCTCAAATTCACCCCTCCACTTT. Translated: CASSSRTGSNSPLHF.